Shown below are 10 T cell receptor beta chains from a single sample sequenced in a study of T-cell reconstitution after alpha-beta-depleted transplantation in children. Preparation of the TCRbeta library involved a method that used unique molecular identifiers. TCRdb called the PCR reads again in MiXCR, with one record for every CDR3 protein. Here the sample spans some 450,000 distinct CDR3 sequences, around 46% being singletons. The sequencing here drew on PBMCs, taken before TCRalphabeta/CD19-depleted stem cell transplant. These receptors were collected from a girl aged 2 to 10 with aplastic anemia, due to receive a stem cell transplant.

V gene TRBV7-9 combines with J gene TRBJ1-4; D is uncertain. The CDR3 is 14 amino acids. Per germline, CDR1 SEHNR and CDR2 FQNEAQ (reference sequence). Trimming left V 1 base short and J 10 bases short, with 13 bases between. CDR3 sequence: CASSLDLQEGKLFF. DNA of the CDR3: TGTGCCAGCAGCTTAGATCTGCAGGAGGGAAAACTGTTTTTT.

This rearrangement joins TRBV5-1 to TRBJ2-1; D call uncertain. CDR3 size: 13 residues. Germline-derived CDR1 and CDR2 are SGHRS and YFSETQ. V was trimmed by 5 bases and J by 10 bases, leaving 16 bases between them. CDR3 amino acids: CASRVRADGEQFF. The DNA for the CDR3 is TGCGCCAGCAGAGTTCGGGCGGACGGAGAGCAGTTCTTC.

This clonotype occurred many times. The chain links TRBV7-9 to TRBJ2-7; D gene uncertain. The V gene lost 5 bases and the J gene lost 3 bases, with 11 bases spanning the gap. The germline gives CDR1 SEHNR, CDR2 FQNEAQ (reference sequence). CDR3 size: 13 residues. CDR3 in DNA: TGTGCCAGCAGCCCTAGAGGATACTACGAGCAGTACTTC. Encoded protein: CASSPRGYYEQYF.

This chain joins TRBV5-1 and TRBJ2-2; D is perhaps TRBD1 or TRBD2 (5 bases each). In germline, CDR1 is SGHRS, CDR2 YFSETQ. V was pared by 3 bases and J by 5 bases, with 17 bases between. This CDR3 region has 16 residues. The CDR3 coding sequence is TGCGCCAGCAGCTCGGGGCTCCTTTCCGTAACCGGGGAGCTGTTTTTT. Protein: CASSSGLLSVTGELFF. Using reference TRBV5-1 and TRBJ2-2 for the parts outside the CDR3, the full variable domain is KAGVTQTPRYLIKTRGQQVTLSCSPISGHRSVSWYQQTPGQGLQFLFEYFSETQRNKGNFPGRFSGRQFSNSRSEMNVSTLELGDSALYLCASSSGLLSVTGELFFGEGSRLTVL.

CDR3 bases: TGCAGTGCGAACGGACAGGGAGATGGCTACGAGCAGTACTTC. Amino acid sequence: CSANGQGDGYEQYF. This rearrangement joins TRBV20-1 to TRBJ2-7, with 8 bases fitting TRBD1. The CDR3 contains 14 residues. Trimming at V came to 6 bases and at J to 3 bases, leaving 10 bases not matched to a gene. CDR1 DFQATT and CDR2 SNEGSKA come from the germline V gene (reference sequence).

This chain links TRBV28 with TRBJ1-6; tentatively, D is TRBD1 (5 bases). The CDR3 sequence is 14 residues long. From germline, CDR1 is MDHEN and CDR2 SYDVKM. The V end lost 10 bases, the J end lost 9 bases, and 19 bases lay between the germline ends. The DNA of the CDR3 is TGTGCCATCCAGCCGGGACTGCGGATTTCACCCCTCCACTTT. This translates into CAIQPGLRISPLHF.

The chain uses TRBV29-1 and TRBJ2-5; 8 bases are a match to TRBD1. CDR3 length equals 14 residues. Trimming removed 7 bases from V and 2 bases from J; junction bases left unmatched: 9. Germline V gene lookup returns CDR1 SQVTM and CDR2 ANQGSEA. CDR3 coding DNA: TGCAGCGCCCCAATGGGACAGGTACAAGAGACCCAGTACTTC. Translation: CSAPMGQVQETQYF.

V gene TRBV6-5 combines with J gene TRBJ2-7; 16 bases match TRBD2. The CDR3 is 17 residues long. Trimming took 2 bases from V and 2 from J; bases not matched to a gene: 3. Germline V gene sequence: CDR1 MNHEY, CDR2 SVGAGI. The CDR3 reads CASSYGGTSGRAYEQYF. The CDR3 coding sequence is TGTGCCAGCAGTTACGGGGGGACTAGCGGGAGGGCCTACGAGCAGTACTTC.

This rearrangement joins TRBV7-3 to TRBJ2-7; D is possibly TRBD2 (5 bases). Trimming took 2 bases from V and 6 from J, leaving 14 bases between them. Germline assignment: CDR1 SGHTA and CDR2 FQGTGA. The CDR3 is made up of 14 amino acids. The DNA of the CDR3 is TGTGCCAGCAGCTTATCGGCGCTAGAGGGCGAGCAGTACTTC. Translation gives CASSLSALEGEQYF.

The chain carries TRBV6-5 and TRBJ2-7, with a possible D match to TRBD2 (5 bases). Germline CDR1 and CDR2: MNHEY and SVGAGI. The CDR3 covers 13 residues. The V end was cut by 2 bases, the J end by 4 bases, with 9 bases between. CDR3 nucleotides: TGTGCCAGCAGTTACGAGGGTTGGTACGAGCAGTACTTC. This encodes CASSYEGWYEQYF.